This passage covers 29 T cell receptor beta chains from one sample sequenced in a study of cytomegalovirus exposure and HLA in healthy donors. Clones were read by immunoSEQ multiplex PCR, and TCRdb kept only the in-frame ones, dropping some. The sample records approximately 65,000 clones, over 90% being singletons. The specimen sequenced was PBMCs. All receptors derive from a woman younger than 30 in good health and CMV-seronegative.

The gene calls are TRBV27 and TRBJ2-1; D unresolved. Germline loops: CDR1 MNHEY, CDR2 SMNVEV (reference sequence). The CDR3 length is 11 residues. Trimming cost V 2 bases and J 10 bases, with 6 bases left between them. The CDR3 DNA follows: TGTGCCAGCAGTTTAGCCGGGGAGCAGTTCTTC. As protein: CASSLAGEQFF.

The rearrangement uses TRBV7-2 and TRBJ2-7, with 8 bases aligning to TRBD2. The CDR3 is 16 residues long. The germline V gene has CDR1 SGHTA and CDR2 FQGNSA. Germline trimming cut 5 bases from V and 3 bases from J; bases unmatched to any gene: 12. CDR3 DNA sequence: TGTGCCAGCAGCCTCGGCGCCCAGCGGGAGATCTACGAGCAGTACTTC. Translation: CASSLGAQREIYEQYF.

The gene calls are TRBV27 and TRBJ2-3; D is possibly TRBD2 (6 bases). Per germline, CDR1 MNHEY and CDR2 SMNVEV (reference sequence). This CDR3 comprises 15 residues. V lost 2 bases to trimming and J lost 5 bases, with 14 bases between them. The CDR3 loop reads CASSLRAGMGDTQYF. CDR3 bases: TGTGCCAGCAGTTTACGCGCGGGAATGGGAGATACGCAGTATTTT.

The chain has TRBV4-2 and TRBJ2-1; no firm D call. From germline, CDR1 is LGHNA and CDR2 YNFKEQ. The CDR3 is made up of 12 amino acids. The V end lost 4 bases, the J end lost 8 bases, and 9 bases lay between the germline ends. The CDR3 region has the DNA TGTGCCAGCAGCCGCGCGTTATATGAGCAGTTCTTC. It codes for CASSRALYEQFF.

This clone was counted once. This chain uses TRBV6-5 with TRBJ1-3; no clear D gene. CDR1 MNHEY and CDR2 SVGAGI come from the germline V gene. The CDR3 loop spans 15 amino acids. The V and J ends lost 7 bases and 1 base respectively, with 14 bases between them. CDR3 in amino acids: CASTPSGSSGNTIYF. CDR3 sequence (DNA): TGTGCCAGCACCCCGTCCGGGAGTTCTGGAAACACCATATATTTT.

This rearrangement joins TRBV7-2 to TRBJ2-3; TRBD2 agrees at 8 bases. Trimming at V came to 5 bases and at J to 4 bases, leaving 8 bases not matched to a gene. Germline values: CDR1 SGHTA, CDR2 FQGNSA. This CDR3 has 15 amino acids. CDR3 loop: CASSARTAGADTQYF. CDR3 coding DNA: TGTGCCAGCAGCGCAAGGACAGCGGGGGCAGATACGCAGTATTTT. Full variable domain (outside the CDR3, taken from reference TRBV7-2 and TRBJ2-3): GAGVSQSPSNKVTEKGKDVELRCDPISGHTALYWYRQSLGQGLEFLIYFQGNSAPDKSGLPSDRFSAERTGGSVSTLTIQRTQQEDSAVYLCASSARTAGADTQYFGPGTRLTVL.

The V and J genes are TRBV7-3 and TRBJ2-1, with D possibly TRBD2 on 5 matching bases. V lost 1 base, J lost 0 bases, and 13 bases lay in between. The CDR3 runs 17 residues. In germline, CDR1 is SGHTA, CDR2 FQGTGA. The CDR3 spells CASSLKPAVSSYNEQFF. In nucleotides, the CDR3 is TGTGCCAGCAGCTTAAAACCAGCGGTGAGCTCCTACAATGAGCAGTTCTTC.

The V call is TRBV11-2, the J call TRBJ1-3, with TRBD1 as a possible D gene (5 bases). This CDR3 region has 12 residues. V gave up 5 bases and J gave up 8 bases, with 10 bases separating them. Germline CDR1 and CDR2: SGHAT and FQNNGV. Here the CDR3 DNA reads TGTGCCAGCAGCGAAAGGGGTTACACCATATATTTT. This codes for CASSERGYTIYF. The complete variable domain, with remaining parts taken from reference TRBV11-2 and TRBJ1-3, reads EAGVAQSPRYKIIEKRQSVAFWCNPISGHATLYWYQQILGQGPKLLIQFQNNGVVDDSQLPKDRFSAERLKGVDSTLKIQPAKLEDSAVYLCASSERGYTIYFGEGSWLTVV.

This chain joins TRBV14 and TRBJ1-4; D is perhaps TRBD1 (5 bases). This CDR3 region has 12 residues. The germline CDR1 and CDR2 sequences are SGHDN and FVKESK. The CDR3 sequence: CNLQGYNEKLFF. In DNA, the CDR3 is TGTAACTTGCAGGGATATAATGAAAAACTGTTTTTT.

In nucleotides, the CDR3 is TGTGCCAGCACCTACGGGACAGGTGACTACAATGAGCAGTTCTTC. Its protein product is CASTYGTGDYNEQFF. This chain connects TRBV27 to TRBJ2-1; 8 bases match TRBD1. Germline-derived CDR1 and CDR2 are MNHEY and SMNVEV (reference sequence). The length of the CDR3 is 15 residues. V lost 7 bases, J lost 3 bases, and 8 bases stayed unmatched.

This chain connects TRBV19 to TRBJ1-2; the D gene is possibly TRBD1 (5 bases). The V and J ends lost 4 bases and 8 bases respectively, with 17 bases between them. The germline gives CDR1 LNHDA, CDR2 SQIVND (reference sequence). The CDR3 consists of 14 residues. In DNA form, the CDR3 reads TGTGCCAGTAGTAGAGATACAGGTGAATGGGGCTACACCTTC. Its protein product is CASSRDTGEWGYTF.

The chain carries TRBV5-8 and TRBJ1-1; D is unclear. V shed 1 base and J shed 4 bases, with 11 bases lying between them. The CDR3 consists of 14 residues. CDR1 is SGHTS, CDR2 YDEGEE, per germline. The CDR3 sequence is CASSLFRSGTEAFF. Here the CDR3 DNA reads TGTGCCAGCAGCTTGTTTCGGTCCGGCACTGAAGCTTTCTTT. Filled out from reference TRBV5-8 and TRBJ1-1, the complete variable domain reads EAGVTQSPTHLIKTRGQQATLRCSPISGHTSVYWYQQALGLGLQFLLWYDEGEERNRGNFPPRFSGRQFPNYSSELNVNALELEDSALYLCASSLFRSGTEAFFGQGTRLTVV.

The chain joins TRBV7-2 to TRBJ2-1; maybe TRBD1 (6 bases). V lost 3 bases and J lost 8, with 14 bases in between. Germline V gene data show CDR1 as SGHTA and CDR2 as FQGNSA. The CDR3 loop spans 14 amino acids. CDR3 loop: CASSLILRQDEQFF. In nucleotides, the CDR3 is TGTGCCAGCAGCTTGATACTCAGACAGGATGAGCAGTTCTTC.

This sequence joins TRBV27 and TRBJ2-3, with 8 nucleotides matching TRBD1. Germline V gene data show CDR1 as MNHEY and CDR2 as SMNVEV (reference sequence). After removal of 3 bases from V and 4 bases from J, the junction contained 3 bases not matched to a gene. There are 14 residues in the CDR3. This CDR3 reads CASSFRGQADTQYF. DNA of the CDR3: TGTGCCAGCAGTTTCAGGGGGCAAGCAGATACGCAGTATTTT.

The chain joins TRBV18 to TRBJ1-2; D remains unclear. Trimming stripped 3 bases from V and 3 bases from J, with 20 bases between. Germline CDR1 KGHSH, CDR2 LQKENI. The length of the CDR3 is 17 residues. This CDR3 is CASSPRETASADYGYTF. In nucleotides, the CDR3 is TGTGCCAGCTCACCCCGGGAAACAGCCTCCGCGGACTATGGCTACACCTTC.

V gene TRBV19 combines with J gene TRBJ1-5; 9 bases fit TRBD1. This CDR3 has 18 amino acids. With 6 bases clipped from V and 1 base from J, the junction kept 13 bases outside the gene matches. The germline V gene encodes CDR1 LNHDA and CDR2 SQIVND (reference sequence). The CDR3 sequence: CASRPPFGQGQSNQPQHF. The CDR3 nucleotides are TGTGCCAGTAGGCCACCTTTTGGACAGGGGCAGAGCAATCAGCCCCAGCATTTT.

The V call is TRBV6-5, the J call TRBJ1-6, with D possibly TRBD1 on 6 matching bases. Between the trimmed V and J ends, which lost 4 bases and 0 bases, there was a span of 10 bases. The germline V gene has CDR1 MNHEY and CDR2 SVGAGI. The CDR3 extends over 16 amino acids. The CDR3 region has the DNA TGTGCCAGCAGTTGGGCAGGGGACTCCTATAATTCACCCCTCCACTTT. Translation gives CASSWAGDSYNSPLHF.

The rearrangement uses TRBV5-1 and TRBJ2-2; D perhaps matches TRBD1 (7 bases). Germline V gives CDR1 SGHRS, CDR2 YFSETQ. Deletions cut 0 bases from V and 6 bases from J, with 9 bases between. The CDR3 covers 14 residues. In nucleotides, the CDR3 is TGCGCCAGCAGCTTGGCCAGGGGGGCCGGGGAGCTGTTTTTT. Its translation is CASSLARGAGELFF.

The V call is TRBV19, the J call TRBJ2-5, with 8 positions matching TRBD1. The germline V gene has CDR1 LNHDA and CDR2 SQIVND (reference sequence). This CDR3 spans 15 amino acids. Trimming took 4 bases from V and 3 from J; bases not matched to a gene: 7. This chain's CDR3 is CASSRGQAKKETQYF. CDR3 nucleotide sequence: TGTGCCAGTAGTAGGGGACAGGCCAAAAAAGAGACCCAGTACTTC.

CDR3 DNA sequence: TGTGCCAGCAGTTCCACGGGACAGGGGATTGAAGCTTTCTTT. Translation gives CASSSTGQGIEAFF. V gene TRBV27 combines with J gene TRBJ1-1; TRBD1 matches at 10 bases. Germline V CDR1 and CDR2: MNHEY, SMNVEV (reference sequence). This CDR3 comprises 14 residues. J gave up 7 bases and V 4 bases, and 6 bases lay outside the gene matches.

This clone was recorded only once. This sequence joins TRBV10-3 and TRBJ1-2; D is possibly TRBD1 (5 bases). Trimming left V 0 bases short and J 8 bases short, with 16 bases between. The CDR3 spans 15 residues. CDR1 is ENHRY and CDR2 is SYGVKD in the germline V gene. The CDR3 here is CAISESAGGAEGYTF. As DNA, the CDR3 is TGTGCCATCAGTGAGTCGGCGGGAGGGGCAGAGGGCTACACCTTC.

The gene calls are TRBV29-1 and TRBJ2-7; tentative D call: TRBD1 (5 bases). The CDR3 loop spans 13 amino acids. Germline CDR1 reads SQVTM; CDR2 reads ANQGSEA. Trimming stripped 6 bases from V and 5 bases from J, with 17 bases between. As DNA, the CDR3 is TGCAGCGTCCTGGGGCCGGCCAGAAACGAGCAGTACTTC. Translation: CSVLGPARNEQYF.

V and J are TRBV28 and TRBJ2-7; the D gene is possibly TRBD1 (6 bases). Looked up from germline, CDR1 is MDHEN and CDR2 is SYDVKM. The CDR3 contains 14 residues. V lost 10 bases, J lost 3 bases, and 19 bases lay in between. CDR3 residues: CATSLTNRVYEQYF. The CDR3 DNA sequence: TGTGCCACCAGCCTCACGAACAGGGTCTACGAGCAGTACTTC.

The chain couples TRBV28 to TRBJ2-7; TRBD1 is a possible D gene (6 bases). The V end was cut by 6 bases, the J end by 2 bases, with 14 bases between. The germline CDR1 and CDR2 sequences are MDHEN and SYDVKM. There are 14 residues in the CDR3. The CDR3 loop reads CASRPQGWTYEQYF. CDR3 nucleotide sequence: TGTGCCAGCAGACCTCAGGGGTGGACCTACGAGCAGTACTTC.

The chain has TRBV9 and TRBJ1-2; TRBD1 might be the D (5 bases). The length of the CDR3 is 15 residues. Germline CDR1 is SGDLS and CDR2 is YYNGEE. The V end lost 0 bases, the J end lost 4 bases, and 13 bases lay between the germline ends. CDR3 region: CASSVASEGPYGYTF. DNA of the CDR3: TGTGCCAGCAGCGTAGCGTCGGAGGGGCCCTATGGCTACACCTTC.

This sequence joins TRBV19 and TRBJ2-5, with 10 bases lining up with TRBD1. With V trimmed by 3 bases and J by 5 bases, 6 bases remained unmatched. In germline, CDR1 is LNHDA, CDR2 SQIVND (reference sequence). The CDR3 has 15 amino acids. The CDR3 nucleotides read TGTGCCAGTAGTATCGGGGACAGGGGAGGCGAGACCCAGTACTTC. Its protein is CASSIGDRGGETQYF.

The chain employs TRBV7-9 and TRBJ2-3, with 9 bases that match TRBD2. Germline loops: CDR1 SEHNR, CDR2 FQNEAQ (reference sequence). This CDR3 spans 18 amino acids. The ends lost 7 bases at V and 8 bases at J; junction bases unmatched: 22. The CDR3 coding sequence is TGTGCCAGCACCACAGATGAGGGGGATCGTAGCGGGGGTGTTACGCAGTATTTT. Amino acid sequence: CASTTDEGDRSGGVTQYF. Drawing the rest from reference TRBV7-9 and TRBJ2-3, the complete variable domain is DTGVSQNPRHKITKRGQNVTFRCDPISEHNRLYWYRQTLGQGPEFLTYFQNEAQLEKSRLLSDRFSAERPKGSFSTLEIQRTEQGDSAMYLCASTTDEGDRSGGVTQYFGPGTRLTVL.

V is TRBV7-7 and J is TRBJ1-1; 8 positions agree with TRBD1. V trimming: 3 bases; J trimming: 5 bases; junction bases outside the gene matches: 2. This CDR3 spans 13 amino acids. CDR1 is SSHAT, CDR2 FNYEAQ, per germline (reference sequence). CDR3: CASSLGTGTEAFF. CDR3 nucleotide sequence: TGTGCCAGCAGCTTGGGGACAGGAACTGAAGCTTTCTTT.

The chain carries TRBV28 and TRBJ1-3; 10 positions match TRBD1. The CDR3 extends over 14 amino acids. J was trimmed by 6 bases and V by 3 bases; bases with no gene match: 2. Germline assignment: CDR1 MDHEN and CDR2 SYDVKM. CDR3 DNA: TGTGCCAGCAGTTTTGGACAGGGGGAAAACACCATATATTTT. As protein: CASSFGQGENTIYF.